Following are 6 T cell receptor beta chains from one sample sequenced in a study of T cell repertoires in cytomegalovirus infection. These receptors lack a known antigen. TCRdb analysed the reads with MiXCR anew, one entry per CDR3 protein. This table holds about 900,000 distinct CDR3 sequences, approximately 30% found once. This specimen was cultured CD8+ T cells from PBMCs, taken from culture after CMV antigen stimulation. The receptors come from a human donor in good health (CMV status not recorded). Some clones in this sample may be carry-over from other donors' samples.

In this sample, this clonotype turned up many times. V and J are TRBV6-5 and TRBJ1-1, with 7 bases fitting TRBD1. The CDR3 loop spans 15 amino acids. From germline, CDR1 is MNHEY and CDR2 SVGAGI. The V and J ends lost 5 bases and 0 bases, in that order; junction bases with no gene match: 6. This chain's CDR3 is CASSQTGQMNTEAFF. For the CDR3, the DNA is TGTGCCAGCAGTCAGACGGGACAGATGAACACTGAAGCTTTCTTT.

This CDR3 is CASSQPSGGANNEQFF. For the CDR3, the DNA is TGCGCCAGCAGCCAACCTAGTGGGGGGGCCAACAATGAGCAGTTCTTC. The chain combines TRBV4-1 with TRBJ2-1; the D gene is possibly TRBD2 (7 bases). The CDR3 consists of 16 residues. Germline V gene data show CDR1 as MGHRA and CDR2 as YSYEKL. The V and J ends lost 2 bases and 5 bases respectively, with 16 bases between them.

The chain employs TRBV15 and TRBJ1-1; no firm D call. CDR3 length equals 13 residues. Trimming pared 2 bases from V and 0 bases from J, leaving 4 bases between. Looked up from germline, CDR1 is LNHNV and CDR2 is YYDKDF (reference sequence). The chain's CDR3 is CATSRFLNTEAFF. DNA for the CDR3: TGTGCCACCAGCAGATTCTTGAACACTGAAGCTTTCTTT.

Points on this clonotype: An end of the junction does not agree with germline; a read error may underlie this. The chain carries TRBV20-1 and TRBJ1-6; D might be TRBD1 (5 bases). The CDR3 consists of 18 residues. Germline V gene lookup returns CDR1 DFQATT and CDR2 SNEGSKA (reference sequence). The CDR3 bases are TGCATTGCTACCCTCCAATCCCAGGGTATTGCCTTTGGTTCACCCCTCCACTTT. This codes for CIATLQSQGIAFGSPLHF.

CDR3 in amino acids: CSAEPKPGNTIYF. For the CDR3, the DNA is TGCAGCGCCGAACCGAAACCTGGAAACACCATATATTTT. The rearrangement uses TRBV29-1 and TRBJ1-3; D is unclear. V was cut by 7 bases and J by 2 bases, with 12 bases left in between. This CDR3 comprises 13 residues. Germline V gene sequence: CDR1 SQVTM, CDR2 ANQGSEA.

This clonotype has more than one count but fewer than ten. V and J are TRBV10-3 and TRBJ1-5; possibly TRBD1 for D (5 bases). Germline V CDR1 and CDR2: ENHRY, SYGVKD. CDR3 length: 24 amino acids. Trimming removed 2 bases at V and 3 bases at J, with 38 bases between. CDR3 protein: CAISEDRPDGPRAKLWGYNQPQHF. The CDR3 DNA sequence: TGTGCCATCAGTGAGGACCGGCCCGACGGACCACGGGCTAAATTGTGGGGCTACAATCAGCCCCAGCATTTT.